A selection of T cell receptor beta chains follows, all from one sample in a study of human T cells and chemical hapten exposure. TCRdb reprocessed the RACE reads with MiXCR, giving one entry per CDR3 protein. The repertoire has 330,000 or so distinct CDR3 sequences, about 6% of them found once; the top ten carry around 5.6%. The sample in question was whole blood, obtained in connection with sensitization to the hapten diphenylcyclopropenone (DPC). All receptors derive from a woman between 18 and 29 years old with alopecia areata. Some clones in this sample may be carry-over from other donors' samples. Both conserved end residues are part of each CDR3. D genes are given only for firm matches. Size is stated for part of the rows, as once, few or many counts, or as a class when the clone is expanded.

clone_size,d_call,j_call,v_call,cdr3_nt,cdr3_aa
few,.,TRBJ2-3,TRBV25-1,TGTGCCAGCAGTGGGTGGTCAGGATATTCTAGCACAGATACGCAGTATTTT,CASSGWSGYSSTDTQYF
.,.,TRBJ2-5,TRBV7-9,TGTGCCAGCAGCACTCCCCCCGGGCCCTTGGGGGGAGAGACCCAGTACTTC,CASSTPPGPLGGETQYF
many,TRBD1,TRBJ2-5,TRBV4-1,TGCGCCAGCAGCTATCTACAGGGGTCCCAAGAGACCCAGTACTTC,CASSYLQGSQETQYF
many,.,TRBJ1-1,TRBV18,TGTGCCAGCTCCCGGGGGTCACAGGGAGTGAACACTGAAGCTTTCTTT,CASSRGSQGVNTEAFF
few,.,TRBJ2-7,TRBV2,TGTGCCAGCAGCGGGACATCGAACTCCTACGAGCAGTACTTC,CASSGTSNSYEQYF
few,TRBD1,TRBJ1-2,TRBV6-6,TGTGCCAGCAGTTCACAGGGGGCGAAGCACTATGGCTACACCTTC,CASSSQGAKHYGYTF
few,.,TRBJ1-6,TRBV7-9,TGTGCCAGCAGCTTAGGCATCGGGGCCCTCCACTTT,CASSLGIGALHF
many,.,TRBJ2-7,TRBV25-1,TGTGCCAGCAGAGCTCGGACAGATCCTCCCTACGAGCAGTACTTC,CASRARTDPPYEQYF
few,.,TRBJ1-2,TRBV6-6,TGTGCCAGCAGCCCACAAACTAACTATGGCTACACCTTC,CASSPQTNYGYTF
many,.,TRBJ1-2,TRBV29-1,TGCAGCGTTGCCCTCGAGGACTGGAACTATGGCTACACCTTC,CSVALEDWNYGYTF
.,.,TRBJ1-1,TRBV7-9,TGTGCCAGCAGCTCCGGTAGGGGGTATGAAGCTTTCTTT,CASSSGRGYEAFF
.,.,TRBJ1-3,TRBV6-2/TRBV6-3,TGTGCCAGCAGTTACAGAAGCTCTGGAAACACCATATATTTT,CASSYRSSGNTIYF
few,.,TRBJ2-3,TRBV3-1,TGTGCCAGCAGCCAAGGAGCGACCCCCGCAGATACGCAGTATTTT,CASSQGATPADTQYF
.,TRBD1,TRBJ2-3,TRBV20-1,TGCAGTGCTGGAGACAGGGGAGATACGCAGTATTTT,CSAGDRGDTQYF
many,.,TRBJ1-1,TRBV7-9,TGTGCCAGCAGCTTAGCAGACGCAGCTGAAGCTTTCTTT,CASSLADAAEAFF
few,.,TRBJ1-5,TRBV12-3/TRBV12-4,TGTGCCAGCACCCTAGGGGGTAATCAGCCCCAGCATTTT,CASTLGGNQPQHF
.,.,TRBJ1-5,TRBV5-1,TGCGCCAGCAGCTTGTTGTGGCAGGCTCTCAATCAGCCCCAGCATTTT,CASSLLWQALNQPQHF
many,.,TRBJ1-5,TRBV20-1,TGCAGTGGATGGAGGGATCAGCCCCAGCATTTT,CSGWRDQPQHF
many,TRBD1,TRBJ1-3,TRBV14,TGTGCCAGCAGCCAAGTCCTCAGGGGGCCAGGAAACACCATATATTTT,CASSQVLRGPGNTIYF
.,TRBD1,TRBJ2-3,TRBV3-1,TGTGCCAGCAGCCAAGAGGGGACAGTACTAGATACGCAGTATTTT,CASSQEGTVLDTQYF
many,TRBD1,TRBJ1-2,TRBV7-3,TGTGCCAGCAGCTTCGACAGGGTCTCTGGCTACACCTTC,CASSFDRVSGYTF
many,.,TRBJ2-5,TRBV4-1,TGCGCCAGCAGCCAAGACAGGTACCAAGAGACCCAGTACTTC,CASSQDRYQETQYF
.,.,TRBJ2-7,TRBV11-1,TGTGCCAGCAGCTTTTTGGGGGACATCGGCGAGCAGTACTTC,CASSFLGDIGEQYF
.,TRBD1,TRBJ2-3,TRBV10-3,TGTGCCATCAGTCACCGGGACAGTAACACAGATACGCAGTATTTT,CAISHRDSNTDTQYF
.,TRBD2,TRBJ2-3,TRBV29-1,TGCAGCGTTGAATTGAGCGGGGTGACCAATACGCAGTATTTT,CSVELSGVTNTQYF
.,.,TRBJ1-4,TRBV2,TGTGCCAGCAGTGGAGGTACAGGGCGCACTAATGAAAAACTGTTTTTT,CASSGGTGRTNEKLFF
.,TRBD1,TRBJ1-6,TRBV14,TGTGCCAGCAGCAAACAGTCGGGGACAGCTTATAATTCACCCCTCCACTTT,CASSKQSGTAYNSPLHF
many,.,TRBJ1-1,TRBV5-1,TGTGCCAGCAGTTTATTGGGGTATACAGAAGCTTTCTTT,CASSLLGYTEAFF
many,.,TRBJ2-7,TRBV28,TGTGCCACCCAAAGGGGATCCTACGAGCAGTACTTC,CATQRGSYEQYF
few,.,TRBJ2-3,TRBV11-2,TGTGCCAGCAGCTTAGATCGGGGAGACAACACAGATACGCAGTATTTT,CASSLDRGDNTDTQYF
many,TRBD1,TRBJ1-5,TRBV5-1,TGCGCCAGCAGCTTGGAGGGACAGGGCAATCAGCCCCAGCATTTT,CASSLEGQGNQPQHF
few,.,TRBJ2-5,TRBV5-6,TGTGCCAGCAGCAGGGGGGGGGCGCAAGAGACCCAGTACTTC,CASSRGGAQETQYF
many,.,TRBJ1-3,TRBV6-6,TGTGCCAGCAGTTACTACAGCAAAGGGGCTGGAAACACCATATATTTT,CASSYYSKGAGNTIYF
many,.,TRBJ1-1,TRBV20-1,TGCAGTGCGTCGAGCCAGGGGACGAACACTGAAGCTTTCTTT,CSASSQGTNTEAFF
few,.,TRBJ2-1,TRBV29-1,TGCAGCGTTAGGGGGGTCGAGCAGTTCTTC,CSVRGVEQFF
many,TRBD1,TRBJ1-4,TRBV5-4,TGTGCCAGCAGCTCAGACAGGGCTCTTAATGAAAAACTGTTTTTT,CASSSDRALNEKLFF
few,TRBD2,TRBJ2-3,TRBV6-1,TGTGCCAGCAGGGGTAGCGGGGGCAATACGCAGTATTTT,CASRGSGGNTQYF
few,.,TRBJ1-1,TRBV6-2/TRBV6-3,TGTGCCAGCAGCCCCGGGAAGGCGCTTGGGGCTGAAGCTTTCTTT,CASSPGKALGAEAFF
many,.,TRBJ1-2,TRBV29-1,TGCAGCGTTGGGGCTCAGGTTAACTATGGCTACACCTTC,CSVGAQVNYGYTF
.,.,TRBJ1-2,TRBV6-1,TGTGCCAGCAGGCTGCGGGCAGAGTTTCGCTACACCTTC,CASRLRAEFRYTF